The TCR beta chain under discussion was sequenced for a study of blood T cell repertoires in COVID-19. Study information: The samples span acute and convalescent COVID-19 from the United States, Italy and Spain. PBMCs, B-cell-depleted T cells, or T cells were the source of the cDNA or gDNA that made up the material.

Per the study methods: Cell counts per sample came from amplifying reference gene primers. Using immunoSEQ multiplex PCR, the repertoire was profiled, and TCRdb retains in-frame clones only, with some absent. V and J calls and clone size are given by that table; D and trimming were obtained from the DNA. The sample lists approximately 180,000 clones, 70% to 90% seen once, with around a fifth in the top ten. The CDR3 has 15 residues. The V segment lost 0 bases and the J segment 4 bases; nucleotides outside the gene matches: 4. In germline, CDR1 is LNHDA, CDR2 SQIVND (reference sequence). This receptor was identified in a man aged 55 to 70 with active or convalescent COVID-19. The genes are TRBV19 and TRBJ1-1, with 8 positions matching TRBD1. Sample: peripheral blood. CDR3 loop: CASSIDRTGPTEAFF. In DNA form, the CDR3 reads TGTGCCAGTAGTATAGACAGGACAGGGCCCACTGAAGCTTTCTTT.